The clone carrying this T cell receptor (beta chain) has just one count. Its matching antigen is unknown. Trimming removed 7 bases from V and 0 bases from J, with 16 bases in between. CDR1 MNHEY and CDR2 SMNVEV come from the germline V gene (reference sequence). The CDR3 runs 17 residues. The record originates from a study of OX40 agonist ivuxolimab in advanced cancers. The overall study: The mean age was approximately 60 years, ranging from about 20 to 85, with roughly four fifths of participants male.

The study's findings and limits: Low normalized T-cell clonal expansion also characterized some of the nonresponders. Expanded clones were, on average, more numerous among CD8+ T cells than CD4+.

Here immunoSEQ multiplex PCR was the method, and the copy in TCRdb shows in-frame clones only, minus some. The sample carries fewer than 100,000 clones, 89% recorded once. The sample in question was CD4+ or CD8+ T cells sorted from blood, obtained in a trial of the OX40 agonist ivuxolimab. The chain has TRBV27 and TRBJ2-6, with D maybe TRBD2 (6 bases). This sequence was found in an adult with an advanced solid tumor such as melanoma, head and neck, liver or kidney cancer. The CDR3 loop is CASKYLALSSGANVLTF. DNA for the CDR3: TGTGCCAGCAAGTACCTAGCGCTAAGCTCTGGGGCCAACGTCCTGACTTTC.